This T cell receptor (beta chain) was found in a study of regulatory dendritic cells for organ transplantation. Study-level results: Naive CD4+ and CD8+ repertoires were highly diverse; memory CD8+ was most oligoclonal.

Generated by immunoSEQ multiplex PCR, the TCRdb table keeps only in-frame clones and is missing some. The data hold about 12,000 clones, with roughly three quarters observed a single time. CFSE-labeled sorted T cells met regulatory or mature dendritic cells for less than 6 days. The CDR3 runs to 16 residues. The V gene's germline CDR1 is PRHDT and CDR2 FYEKMQ (reference sequence). V was cut by 4 bases and J by 3 bases, with 15 bases left in between. Regarding this clone: The antigen is unknown.

The origin of this receptor is a human donor in good health. Sequencing used naive CD8+ T cells from blood cultured with regulatory dendritic cells. Subset meaning: CD45RA+ naive T cells. The chain joins TRBV13 to TRBJ2-2, with TRBD2 as a possible D gene (6 bases). The CDR3 region has the DNA TGTGCCAGCAGCTCCTATAAGGGCGGGGACACCGGGGAGCTGTTTTTT. The encoded protein is CASSSYKGGDTGELFF.